This TCR beta chain emerged from a study of PD-L1 blockade in urothelial cancer. Background on the study: The patients' atezolizumab therapy, 1,200 mg intravenously every 3 weeks, started at some point between 2013 and 2014. Blood was analyzed 3 weeks (second dose) and 6 weeks after treatment start.

Regarding time point: pretreatment peripheral blood. The ends were cut back, 3 bases at V and 4 bases at J, with 9 bases in the middle. Germline V lookup: CDR1 LNHDA, CDR2 SQIVND (reference sequence). The CDR3 runs to 14 residues. Generated by immunoSEQ multiplex PCR, the TCRdb table keeps only in-frame clones and is missing some. Of around 63,000 clones in the sample, roughly 80% are singletons; the top ten hold 4.5% to 6%. Sequenced here: PBMCs, sampled around atezolizumab (anti-PD-L1) treatment. This chain joins TRBV19 and TRBJ2-2; D is uncertain. This receptor was obtained from a man between 65 and 79 years old with urothelial cancer. CDR3 DNA sequence: TGTGCCAGTAGTATCGGGTCGGGCACCGGGGAGCTGTTTTTT. Its translation is CASSIGSGTGELFF.